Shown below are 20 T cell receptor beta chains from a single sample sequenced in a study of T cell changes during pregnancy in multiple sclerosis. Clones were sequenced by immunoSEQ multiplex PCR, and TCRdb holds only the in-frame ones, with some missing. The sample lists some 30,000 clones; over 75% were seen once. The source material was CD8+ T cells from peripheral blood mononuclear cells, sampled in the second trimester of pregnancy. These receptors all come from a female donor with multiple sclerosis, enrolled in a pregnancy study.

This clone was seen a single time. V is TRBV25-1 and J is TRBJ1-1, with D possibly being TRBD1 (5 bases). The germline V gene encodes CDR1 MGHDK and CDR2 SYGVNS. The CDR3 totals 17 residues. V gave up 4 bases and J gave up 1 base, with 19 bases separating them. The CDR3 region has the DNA TGTGCCAGCAGTGCCAGGGAAATTTTATACCGGAACACTGAAGCTTTCTTT. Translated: CASSAREILYRNTEAFF.

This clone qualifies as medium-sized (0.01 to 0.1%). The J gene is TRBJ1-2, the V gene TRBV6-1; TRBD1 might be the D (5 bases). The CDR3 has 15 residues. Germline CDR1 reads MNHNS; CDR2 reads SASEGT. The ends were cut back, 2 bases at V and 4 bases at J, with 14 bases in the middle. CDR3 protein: CASSESDSGGYGYTF. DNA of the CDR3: TGTGCCAGCAGTGAAAGCGATTCCGGGGGCTATGGCTACACCTTC.

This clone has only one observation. Written as DNA, the CDR3 is TGTGCCAGCAGTAGTTACAGGGTGCACACAGATACGCAGTATTTT. The encoded protein is CASSSYRVHTDTQYF. The gene calls are TRBV2 and TRBJ2-3; the D gene is possibly TRBD1 (6 bases). The CDR3 covers 15 residues. Germline assignment: CDR1 SNHLY and CDR2 FYNNEI. V was trimmed by 5 bases and J by 2 bases, leaving 14 bases between them. The whole variable domain, filled in from reference TRBV2 and TRBJ2-3, reads EPEVTQTPSHQVTQMGQEVILRCVPISNHLYFYWYRQILGQKVEFLVSFYNNEISEKSEIFDDQFSVERPDGSNFTLKIRSTKLEDSAMYFCASSSYRVHTDTQYFGPGTRLTVL.

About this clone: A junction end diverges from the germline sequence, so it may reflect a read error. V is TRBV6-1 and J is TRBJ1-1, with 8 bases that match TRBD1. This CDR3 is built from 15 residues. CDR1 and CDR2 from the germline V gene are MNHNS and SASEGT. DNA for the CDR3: TGTGCCAGCAGTGAAGTCCGGACAGGGACTACTCCCATACTCTTT. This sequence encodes CASSEVRTGTTPILF.

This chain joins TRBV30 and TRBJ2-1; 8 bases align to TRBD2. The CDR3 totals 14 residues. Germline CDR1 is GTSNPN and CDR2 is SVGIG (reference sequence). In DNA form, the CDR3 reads TGTGCTTCCGGGCTAGCGGGTTCCTACAATGAGCAGTTCTTC. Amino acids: CASGLAGSYNEQFF.

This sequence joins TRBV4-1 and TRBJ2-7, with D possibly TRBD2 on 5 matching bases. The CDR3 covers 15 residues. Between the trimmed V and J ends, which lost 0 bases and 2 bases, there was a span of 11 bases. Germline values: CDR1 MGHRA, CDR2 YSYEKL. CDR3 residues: CASSQDPGVAYEQYF. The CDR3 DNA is TGCGCCAGCAGCCAAGACCCCGGGGTCGCCTACGAGCAGTACTTC.

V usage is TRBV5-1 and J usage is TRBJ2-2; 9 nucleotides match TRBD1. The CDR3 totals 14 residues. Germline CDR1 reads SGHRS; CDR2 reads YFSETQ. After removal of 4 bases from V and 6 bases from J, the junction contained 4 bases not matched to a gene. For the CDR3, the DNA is TGCGCCAGCAGCCTCCGGACAGGGGCCGGGGAGCTGTTTTTT. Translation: CASSLRTGAGELFF.

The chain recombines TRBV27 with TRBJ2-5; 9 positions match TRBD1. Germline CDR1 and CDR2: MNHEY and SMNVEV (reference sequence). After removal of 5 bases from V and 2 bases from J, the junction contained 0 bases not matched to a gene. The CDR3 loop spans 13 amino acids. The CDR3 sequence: CASSGQGQETQYF. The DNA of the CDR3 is TGTGCCAGCAGTGGACAGGGGCAAGAGACCCAGTACTTC.

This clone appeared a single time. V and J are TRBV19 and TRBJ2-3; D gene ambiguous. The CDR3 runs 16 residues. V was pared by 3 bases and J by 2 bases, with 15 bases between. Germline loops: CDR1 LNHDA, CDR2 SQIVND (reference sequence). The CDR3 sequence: CASSMNPYLHTDTQYF. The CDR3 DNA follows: TGTGCCAGTAGTATGAATCCCTACCTGCACACAGATACGCAGTATTTT.

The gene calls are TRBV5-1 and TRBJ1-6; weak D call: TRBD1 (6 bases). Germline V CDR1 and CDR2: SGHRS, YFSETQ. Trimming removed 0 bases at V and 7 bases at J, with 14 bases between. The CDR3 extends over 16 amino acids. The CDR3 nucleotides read TGCGCCAGCAGCTTGGACCCGGGGGGGCAAAATTCACCCCTCCACTTT. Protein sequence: CASSLDPGGQNSPLHF.

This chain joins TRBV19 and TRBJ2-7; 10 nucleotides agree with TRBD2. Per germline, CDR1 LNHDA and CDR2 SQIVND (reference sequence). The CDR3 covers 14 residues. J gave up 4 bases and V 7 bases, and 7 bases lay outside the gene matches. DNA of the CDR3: TGTGCCAGTATGAAAGCGGGAGGGCCTTACGAGCAGTACTTC. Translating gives CASMKAGGPYEQYF.

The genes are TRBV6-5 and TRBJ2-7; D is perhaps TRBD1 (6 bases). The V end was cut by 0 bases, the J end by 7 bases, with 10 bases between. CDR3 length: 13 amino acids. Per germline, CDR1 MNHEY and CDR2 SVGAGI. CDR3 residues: CASSYSSRGEQYF. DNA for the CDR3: TGTGCCAGCAGTTACTCGTCAAGGGGGGAGCAGTACTTC.

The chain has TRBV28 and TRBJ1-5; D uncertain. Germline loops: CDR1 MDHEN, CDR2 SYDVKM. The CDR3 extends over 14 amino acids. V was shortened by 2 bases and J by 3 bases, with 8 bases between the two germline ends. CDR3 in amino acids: CASSLTADNQPQHF. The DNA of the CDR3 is TGTGCCAGCAGTTTAACCGCAGACAATCAGCCCCAGCATTTT.

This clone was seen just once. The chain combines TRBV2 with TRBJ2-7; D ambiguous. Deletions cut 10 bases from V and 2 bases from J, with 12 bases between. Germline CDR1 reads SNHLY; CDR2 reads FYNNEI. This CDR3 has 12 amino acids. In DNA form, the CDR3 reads TGTGCCATCTTACAGAGCACCTACGAGCAGTACTTC. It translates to CAILQSTYEQYF.

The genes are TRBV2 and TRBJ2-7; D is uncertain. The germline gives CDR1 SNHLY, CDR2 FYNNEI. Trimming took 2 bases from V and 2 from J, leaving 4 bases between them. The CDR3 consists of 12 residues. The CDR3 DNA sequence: TGTGCCAGCAGTGAACTAGCCTACGAGCAGTACTTC. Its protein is CASSELAYEQYF.

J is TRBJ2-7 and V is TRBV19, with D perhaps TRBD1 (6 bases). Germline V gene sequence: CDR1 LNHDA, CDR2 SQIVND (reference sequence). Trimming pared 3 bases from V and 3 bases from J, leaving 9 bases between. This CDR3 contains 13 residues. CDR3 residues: CASSIQGSYEQYF. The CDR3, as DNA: TGTGCCAGTAGTATCCAGGGGAGCTACGAGCAGTACTTC.

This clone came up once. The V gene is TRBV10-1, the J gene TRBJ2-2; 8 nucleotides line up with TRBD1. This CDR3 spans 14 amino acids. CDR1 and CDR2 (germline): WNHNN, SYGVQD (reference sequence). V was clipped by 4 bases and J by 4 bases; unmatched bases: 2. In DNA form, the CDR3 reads TGCGCCAGCAGTGGGACAGGGTCCACCGGGGAGCTGTTTTTT. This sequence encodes CASSGTGSTGELFF.

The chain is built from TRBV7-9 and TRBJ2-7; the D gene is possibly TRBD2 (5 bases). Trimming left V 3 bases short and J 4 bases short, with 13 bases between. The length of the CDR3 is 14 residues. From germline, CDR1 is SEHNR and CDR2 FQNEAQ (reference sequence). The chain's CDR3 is CASSFVRGIYEQYF. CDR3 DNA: TGTGCCAGCAGCTTTGTCAGAGGGATTTACGAGCAGTACTTC.

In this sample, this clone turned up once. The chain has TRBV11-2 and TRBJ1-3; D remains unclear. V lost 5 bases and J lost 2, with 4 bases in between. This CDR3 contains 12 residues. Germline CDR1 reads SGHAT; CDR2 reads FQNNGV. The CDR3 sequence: CASSPAGNTIYF. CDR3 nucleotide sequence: TGTGCCAGCAGCCCGGCTGGAAACACCATATATTTT. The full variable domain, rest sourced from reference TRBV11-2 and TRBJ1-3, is EAGVAQSPRYKIIEKRQSVAFWCNPISGHATLYWYQQILGQGPKLLIQFQNNGVVDDSQLPKDRFSAERLKGVDSTLKIQPAKLEDSAVYLCASSPAGNTIYFGEGSWLTVV.

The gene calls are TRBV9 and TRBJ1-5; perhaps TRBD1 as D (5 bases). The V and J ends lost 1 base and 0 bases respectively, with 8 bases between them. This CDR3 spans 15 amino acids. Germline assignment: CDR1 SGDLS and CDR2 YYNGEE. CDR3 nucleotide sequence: TGTGCCAGCAGCGTACAGGGAAATAGCAATCAGCCCCAGCATTTT. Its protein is CASSVQGNSNQPQHF.